One sample yielded the 27 T cell receptor beta chains listed below, sequenced in a study of blood T cell repertoires in COVID-19. Assay used: immunoSEQ multiplex PCR; TCRdb lists only in-frame clones, some missing. The sample holds 80,000 or so clones; 91% are singletons and the top ten take roughly 2%. Material for sequencing was peripheral blood. These receptors were collected from a woman aged 45-65 years in a cohort sampled during active COVID-19.

This chain joins TRBV10-2 and TRBJ1-1, with D possibly being TRBD1 (5 bases). The germline CDR1 and CDR2 sequences are WSHSY and SAAADI. Trimming cost V 7 bases and J 1 base, with 25 bases left between them. The CDR3 loop spans 18 amino acids. This CDR3 reads CASTSPIGTYQGNTEAFF. The CDR3 coding sequence is TGCGCCAGCACTTCCCCGATAGGTACCTACCAGGGGAACACTGAAGCTTTCTTT.

CDR3 sequence: CASSQELQRTGRGFHEQYF. The CDR3, as DNA: TGCGCCAGCAGCCAAGAGCTTCAAAGGACCGGCCGAGGGTTCCACGAGCAGTACTTC. The genes are TRBV4-1 and TRBJ2-7; possible D gene TRBD2, 5 bases. The germline V gene encodes CDR1 MGHRA and CDR2 YSYEKL. V dropped 0 bases and J dropped 5 bases, with 26 bases sitting between them. The CDR3 extends over 19 amino acids.

V and J are TRBV27 and TRBJ1-2; 8 bases align to TRBD1. V shed 10 bases, J shed 3 bases, and the junction held 13 bases outside the gene matches. This CDR3 contains 15 residues. The germline V gene has CDR1 MNHEY and CDR2 SMNVEV (reference sequence). CDR3 protein: CATFGPRDRYYGYTF. The CDR3 DNA is TGTGCCACTTTCGGACCCAGGGACAGGTACTATGGCTACACCTTC.

This clone was seen only once. The V and J genes are TRBV5-1 and TRBJ2-5, with 9 nucleotides matching TRBD2. Germline V gene lookup returns CDR1 SGHRS and CDR2 YFSETQ. There are 12 residues in the CDR3. The V segment lost 7 bases and the J segment 4 bases; nucleotides outside the gene matches: 2. This CDR3 reads CASAGGLETQYF. The DNA of the CDR3 is TGCGCCAGCGCGGGGGGGCTAGAGACCCAGTACTTC.

The chain has TRBV6-5 and TRBJ1-1; D gene ambiguous. The germline V and J ends were trimmed by 5 bases and 3 bases, with 7 bases remaining between them. Germline CDR1 and CDR2: MNHEY and SVGAGI. This CDR3 comprises 12 residues. The CDR3 region is CASSRRDTEAFF. Written as DNA, the CDR3 is TGTGCCAGCAGTCGTCGGGACACTGAAGCTTTCTTT.

The chain recombines TRBV10-2 with TRBJ1-1; D unclear. There are 11 residues in the CDR3. Per germline, CDR1 WSHSY and CDR2 SAAADI. Trimming stripped 5 bases from V and 5 bases from J, with 6 bases between. The CDR3 DNA reads as TGCGCCAGCAGTTCGAGGACTGAAGCTTTCTTT. Encoded protein: CASSSRTEAFF.

V and J are TRBV11-3 and TRBJ1-1; no firm D call. Germline values: CDR1 SGHNT, CDR2 YENEEA. Trimming stripped 2 bases from V and 8 bases from J, with 12 bases between. There are 13 residues in the CDR3. CDR3 in amino acids: CASSLSQAGEAFF. The CDR3, as DNA: TGTGCCAGCAGCTTATCTCAGGCAGGCGAAGCTTTCTTT.

The chain links TRBV6-5 to TRBJ2-7; 10 positions agree with TRBD1. The J segment lost 3 bases and the V segment lost 0 bases, leaving 2 bases of the junction unmatched. This CDR3 is built from 15 residues. Germline CDR1 MNHEY, CDR2 SVGAGI. The chain's CDR3 is CASSYSWTGGYEQYF. In DNA, the CDR3 is TGTGCCAGCAGTTACTCGTGGACAGGGGGCTACGAGCAGTACTTC.

V gene TRBV30 combines with J gene TRBJ2-1, with 9 bases identical to TRBD2. Per germline, CDR1 GTSNPN and CDR2 SVGIG (reference sequence). The CDR3 has 15 amino acids. V shed 0 bases, J shed 7 bases, and the junction held 7 bases outside the gene matches. The CDR3 loop is CAWSVSSGGLNEQFF. Here the CDR3 DNA reads TGTGCCTGGAGTGTAAGTAGCGGGGGACTAAATGAGCAGTTCTTC.

The V gene is TRBV7-9, the J gene TRBJ1-3; D might be TRBD1 (5 bases). Trimming removed 4 bases at V and 4 bases at J, with 8 bases between. There are 13 residues in the CDR3. From germline, CDR1 is SEHNR and CDR2 FQNEAQ (reference sequence). The CDR3 region has the DNA TGTGCCAGCAGCTCGGGGGAGGGAAACACCATATATTTT. It is translated as CASSSGEGNTIYF.

CDR3 nucleotide sequence: TGTGCCAGCAGTTTAGGGGGGGGCGGTAATGAAAAACTGTTTTTT. The encoded protein is CASSLGGGGNEKLFF. The rearrangement links TRBV28 to TRBJ1-4; D might be TRBD1 (6 bases). V was clipped by 2 bases and J by 4 bases, with 11 bases between them. CDR1 is MDHEN and CDR2 is SYDVKM in the germline V gene. The CDR3 sequence is 15 residues long. Drawing the rest from reference TRBV28 and TRBJ1-4, the complete variable domain is DVKVTQSSRYLVKRTGEKVFLECVQDMDHENMFWYRQDPGLGLRLIYFSYDVKMKEKGDIPEGYSVSREKKERFSLILESASTNQTSMYLCASSLGGGGNEKLFFGSGTQLSVL.

V is TRBV5-1 and J is TRBJ2-3; 8 bases align to TRBD1. With V trimmed by 5 bases and J by 2 bases, 10 bases remained unmatched. CDR3 length: 16 amino acids. Germline assignment: CDR1 SGHRS and CDR2 YFSETQ. The CDR3 is CASRRGQGVTTDTQYF. DNA of the CDR3: TGCGCCAGCAGACGAGGACAGGGAGTAACCACAGATACGCAGTATTTT.

The chain couples TRBV19 to TRBJ2-7; D is perhaps TRBD1 (6 bases). The CDR3 is 13 amino acids. Per the germline V gene, CDR1 is LNHDA and CDR2 is SQIVND (reference sequence). V was shortened by 3 bases and J by 1 base, with 7 bases between the two germline ends. The CDR3 DNA follows: TGTGCCAGTAGTATTCAGGGGTCCTACGAGCAGTACTTC. It codes for CASSIQGSYEQYF.

The chain has TRBV6-2 or TRBV6-3 and TRBJ2-4; 8 bases are a match to TRBD1. The germline CDR1 and CDR2 sequences are MNHEY and SVGEGT. The CDR3 length is 13 residues. J lost 5 bases, V lost 4 bases, and 1 base had no gene match. As DNA, the CDR3 is TGTGCCAGCAGTTCACAGGGGGAAAACATTCAGTACTTC. Translated, it gives CASSSQGENIQYF.

This clone occurred once. V gene TRBV6-2 or TRBV6-3 combines with J gene TRBJ1-4; D is perhaps TRBD1 (5 bases). Germline values: CDR1 MNHEY, CDR2 SVGEGT. V was pared by 6 bases and J by 5 bases, with 19 bases between. This CDR3 has 16 residues. The CDR3 DNA sequence: TGTGCCAGCAGCACCTCCCGGCGGGACGGGAATGAAAAACTGTTTTTT. Its translation: CASSTSRRDGNEKLFF.

This clone occurred once. The chain is built from TRBV19 and TRBJ2-3; unclear D gene. Germline V gene sequence: CDR1 LNHDA, CDR2 SQIVND (reference sequence). The CDR3 loop spans 13 amino acids. Trimming shortened V by 9 bases and J by 1 base, and 11 bases separated the two germline ends. The CDR3 nucleotides read TGTGCCAGCATCCCTCGGGGCACAGATACGCAGTATTTT. Translation: CASIPRGTDTQYF.

This chain links TRBV11-2 with TRBJ1-6, with no clear D. Germline CDR1 is SGHAT and CDR2 is FQNNGV. Between the trimmed V and J ends, which lost 1 base and 0 bases, there was a span of 4 bases. This CDR3 region has 15 residues. The CDR3 DNA reads as TGTGCCAGCAGCTTAGGGAGCTCCTATAATTCACCCCTCCACTTT. Amino acid sequence: CASSLGSSYNSPLHF.

This chain joins TRBV7-9 and TRBJ1-1; possible D gene TRBD1, 6 bases. Germline values: CDR1 SEHNR, CDR2 FQNEAQ (reference sequence). Trimming pared 5 bases from V and 12 bases from J, leaving 16 bases between. The CDR3 extends over 12 amino acids. DNA for the CDR3: TGTGCCAGCAGCAGTACAGGGATAGTGTCTTTCTTT. Its protein is CASSSTGIVSFF.

The V call is TRBV7-2, the J call TRBJ2-5, with 10 bases fitting TRBD2. The germline gives CDR1 SGHTA, CDR2 FQGNSA. Germline trimming cut 10 bases from V and 4 bases from J; bases unmatched to any gene: 9. This CDR3 region has 14 residues. The CDR3 region is CATRAGGPVETQYF. The CDR3 DNA follows: TGTGCCACTCGAGCGGGGGGGCCAGTAGAGACCCAGTACTTC. The full variable domain, completed using reference TRBV7-2 and TRBJ2-5, is GAGVSQSPSNKVTEKGKDVELRCDPISGHTALYWYRQSLGQGLEFLIYFQGNSAPDKSGLPSDRFSAERTGGSVSTLTIQRTQQEDSAVYLCATRAGGPVETQYFGPGTRLLVL.

This clone was detected once. The V gene is TRBV19, the J gene TRBJ2-7; TRBD1 might be the D (6 bases). The germline gives CDR1 LNHDA, CDR2 SQIVND (reference sequence). CDR3 length: 13 amino acids. Trimming removed 5 bases from V and 5 bases from J, with 13 bases in between. The DNA of the CDR3 is TGTGCCAGTAGTTCACAGGGTAGCAACGAGCAGTACTTC. It is translated as CASSSQGSNEQYF.

This rearrangement joins TRBV4-1 to TRBJ2-2, with 9 bases lining up with TRBD2. This CDR3 contains 18 residues. Germline V lookup: CDR1 MGHRA, CDR2 YSYEKL. The ends lost 5 bases at V and 1 base at J; junction bases unmatched: 11. The CDR3 nucleotides read TGCGCCAGCAGCAAGTCGGTAGCGGGAGCCCTGAACACCGGGGAGCTGTTTTTT. Translation gives CASSKSVAGALNTGELFF.

This rearrangement joins TRBV2 to TRBJ2-5; D might be TRBD1 (6 bases). V was cut by 3 bases and J by 5 bases, with 16 bases left in between. CDR3 length: 15 amino acids. The germline V gene has CDR1 SNHLY and CDR2 FYNNEI. CDR3 bases: TGTGCCAGCAGTGACAGAGGACAGTTGGGGGAGACCCAGTACTTC. Translated, it gives CASSDRGQLGETQYF.

The chain uses TRBV5-1 and TRBJ1-5, with TRBD1 matching over 8 bases. CDR1 SGHRS and CDR2 YFSETQ come from the germline V gene. The CDR3 has 16 residues. V dropped 2 bases and J dropped 1; count of bases not matched to a gene: 5. In DNA form, the CDR3 reads TGCGCCAGCAGCTTCGGGACAGGAGGGAGCAATCAGCCCCAGCATTTT. Protein: CASSFGTGGSNQPQHF. Looking up the rest from reference TRBV5-1 and TRBJ1-5 gives the full variable domain: KAGVTQTPRYLIKTRGQQVTLSCSPISGHRSVSWYQQTPGQGLQFLFEYFSETQRNKGNFPGRFSGRQFSNSRSEMNVSTLELGDSALYLCASSFGTGGSNQPQHFGDGTRLSIL.

The chain couples TRBV6-2 or TRBV6-3 to TRBJ2-3; maybe TRBD1 (6 bases). Trimming left V 6 bases short and J 6 bases short, with 13 bases between. Germline assignment: CDR1 MNHEY and CDR2 SVGEGT. This CDR3 has 13 residues. CDR3 sequence (DNA): TGTGCCAGCAGCAGGGGTTCCGTGGATACGCAGTATTTT. It translates to CASSRGSVDTQYF.

This clone came up once. The V call is TRBV19, the J call TRBJ2-3; D is unclear. Trimming took off 4 bases at V and 4 bases at J, with 12 bases between the two ends. In germline, CDR1 is LNHDA, CDR2 SQIVND (reference sequence). The CDR3 is 14 residues long. In DNA form, the CDR3 reads TGTGCCAGTAGTACCACTAAGGCCCCAGATACGCAGTATTTT. Translation gives CASSTTKAPDTQYF.

The chain uses TRBV5-6 and TRBJ2-5, with 9 bases aligning to TRBD2. The germline CDR1 and CDR2 sequences are SGHDT and YYEEEE. V lost 0 bases to trimming and J lost 5 bases; unmatched junction nucleotides: 8. The CDR3 is 16 amino acids. CDR3 DNA sequence: TGTGCCAGCAGCTTGGAGGTAGCGGGGGCCGGGGAGACCCAGTACTTC. Protein: CASSLEVAGAGETQYF.

The genes are TRBV3-1 (or the pseudogene TRBV3-2) and TRBJ2-5, with 11 bases that match TRBD2. V lost 3 bases, J lost 5 bases, and 2 bases stayed unmatched. Per germline, CDR1 LGHDT and CDR2 YNNKEL (reference sequence). This CDR3 comprises 14 residues. The CDR3 region is CASSQTSGIETQYF. The CDR3 coding sequence is TGTGCCAGCAGCCAGACTAGCGGGATCGAGACCCAGTACTTC.